Listed below are T cell receptor beta chains from one sample, sequenced in a study of human T cells and chemical hapten exposure. MiXCR, applied by TCRdb to the RACE reads, yields one record per CDR3 protein. The top ten hold roughly 10% of the sample, which has 25,000 to 35,000 distinct CDR3 sequences, 7.4% seen once. The sequencing sample was made of whole blood. Source of these receptors: a human donor in good health. Some clones in this sample may be carry-over from other donors' samples. CDR3s include the opening cysteine and the closing phenylalanine or tryptophan. Fields, in order: clone size, V gene, D gene, J gene, CDR3 protein, CDR3 DNA. D genes are given only for firm matches. The size of a clone is reported for some rows only, either as once, few or many, or as a class for expanded clones.

few	TRBV5-1	.	TRBJ2-1	CASSLADWGGAEFF	TGCGCCAGCAGCTTGGCCGATTGGGGGGGGGCCGAGTTCTTC
.	TRBV4-3	.	TRBJ2-7	CASSQDRIRTYEQYF	TGCGCCAGCAGCCAAGATCGAATCAGGACCTACGAGCAGTACTTC
many	TRBV7-2	.	TRBJ1-2	CASSLERAAYGYTF	TGTGCCAGCAGCTTAGAAAGGGCAGCCTATGGCTACACCTTC
.	TRBV29-1	.	TRBJ1-2	CSVPRTVFGDAGNGYTF	TGCAGCGTCCCCCGGACAGTTTTCGGGGACGCAGGAAATGGCTACACCTTC
many	TRBV6-5	.	TRBJ1-1	CASSPDVWNTEAFF	TGTGCCAGCAGTCCCGACGTGTGGAACACTGAAGCTTTCTTT
few	TRBV7-9	.	TRBJ1-2	CASSLEGGAGGYTF	TGTGCCAGCAGCTTAGAAGGCGGAGCTGGGGGCTACACCTTC
few	TRBV28	.	TRBJ2-4	CASSFQNIQYF	TGTGCCAGCAGTTTCCAAAACATTCAGTACTTC
few	TRBV5-4	.	TRBJ2-7	CASSYSGTPNLEQYF	TGTGCCAGCAGTTACTCCGGGACCCCCAACCTCGAGCAGTACTTC
.	TRBV3-1	TRBD2	TRBJ2-1	CASSQVRERGNEQFF	TGTGCCAGCAGCCAAGTCCGGGAGCGGGGAAATGAGCAGTTCTTC
many	TRBV7-8	TRBD1	TRBJ1-1	CASSPVMAGGHTEAFF	TGTGCCAGCAGCCCCGTTATGGCAGGGGGCCACACTGAAGCTTTCTTT
few	TRBV5-1	.	TRBJ1-1	CASSLSSRFDTEAFF	TGCGCCAGCAGCTTGTCAAGCAGGTTCGACACTGAAGCTTTCTTT
few	TRBV2	.	TRBJ2-3	CASVQVASTDTQYF	TGTGCCAGCGTCCAGGTGGCTAGCACAGATACGCAGTATTTT
medium-sized	TRBV29-1	TRBD2	TRBJ2-7	CSVESLAGGTDEQYF	TGCAGCGTTGAGTCGCTAGCGGGAGGAACGGACGAGCAGTACTTC
.	TRBV30	.	TRBJ1-1	CALAARATEAFF	TGTGCCCTGGCGGCCAGGGCCACTGAAGCTTTCTTT
many	TRBV6-5	.	TRBJ1-1	CASTSWQLGTEAFF	TGTGCCAGCACCTCCTGGCAGCTGGGGACTGAAGCTTTCTTT
.	TRBV5-1	.	TRBJ1-1	CASSSGPGNTEAFF	TGCGCCAGCAGCTCCGGTCCCGGTAACACTGAAGCTTTCTTT
many	TRBV12-3/TRBV12-4	.	TRBJ2-1	CASSPQKRGTNEQFF	TGTGCCAGCAGCCCCCAAAAACGGGGGACCAATGAGCAGTTCTTC
.	TRBV20-1	TRBD2	TRBJ2-1	CSARPSSGGHNEQFF	TGCAGTGCTAGACCCTCTAGCGGGGGCCACAATGAGCAGTTCTTC
.	TRBV5-1	TRBD1	TRBJ1-1	CASSWDSRNTEAFF	TGCGCCAGCAGCTGGGACAGCCGTAACACTGAAGCTTTCTTT
.	TRBV9	TRBD1	TRBJ1-1	CASSRLSRDRGRNTEAFF	TGTGCCAGCAGCCGACTCTCCCGGGACAGGGGGAGGAACACTGAAGCTTTCTTT
many	TRBV6-1	.	TRBJ1-1	CASSDGQPRTEAFF	TGTGCCAGCAGTGACGGACAACCAAGGACTGAAGCTTTCTTT
few	TRBV27	TRBD2	TRBJ2-1	CASRRLAGGPRNEQFF	TGTGCCAGCAGACGGCTAGCGGGGGGGCCTCGGAATGAGCAGTTCTTC
many	TRBV6-6	.	TRBJ2-3	CASSPTDTQYF	TGTGCCAGCAGTCCCACAGATACGCAGTATTTT
.	TRBV11-2	.	TRBJ2-4	CASIHLWANIQYF	TGTGCCAGCATTCACCTCTGGGCAAACATTCAGTACTTC
few	TRBV5-1	.	TRBJ2-7	CASSWGRTYEQYF	TGCGCCAGCAGCTGGGGACGAACCTACGAGCAGTACTTC
few	TRBV28	.	TRBJ2-7	CASSTPAWGECQDEQYF	TGTGCCAGCAGTACCCCTGCTTGGGGAGAATGCCAGGACGAGCAGTACTTC
many	TRBV7-2	.	TRBJ2-7	CASSREREQYF	TGTGCCAGCAGCCGTGAACGTGAGCAGTACTTC
.	TRBV6-5	.	TRBJ1-2	CASSYRESYGYTF	TGTGCCAGCAGTTACAGGGAAAGCTATGGCTACACCTTC